A single sample is the source of the 20 T cell receptor beta chains below, sequenced in a study of blood T cell repertoires in COVID-19. Sequenced by immunoSEQ multiplex PCR; TCRdb stores in-frame clones only, minus some. The sample yields some 170,000 clones, approximately 89% seen once. The specimen was peripheral blood. The source is a woman aged 60-70 years with acute or convalescent COVID-19.

The chain uses TRBV5-4 and TRBJ2-3; 10 bases are a match to TRBD2. Trimming removed 4 bases from V and 5 bases from J; junction bases left unmatched: 7. The germline V gene encodes CDR1 SGHNT and CDR2 YYREEE (reference sequence). The CDR3 extends over 15 amino acids. The chain's CDR3 is CASSTSGRAEDTQYF. CDR3 nucleotides: TGTGCCAGCAGCACCAGCGGGAGGGCCGAAGATACGCAGTATTTT.

V and J are TRBV27 and TRBJ1-1, with D maybe TRBD1 (5 bases). V was shortened by 3 bases and J by 5 bases, with 16 bases between the two germline ends. The CDR3 loop spans 15 amino acids. Germline lookup yields CDR1 MNHEY and CDR2 SMNVEV (reference sequence). This CDR3 is CASSFWPGRETEAFF. The CDR3 DNA sequence: TGTGCCAGCAGTTTCTGGCCAGGGAGGGAAACTGAAGCTTTCTTT.

For the CDR3, the DNA is TGTGCCAGTAGTATAGGAGCGGGAGGCACAGATACGCAGTATTTT. It codes for CASSIGAGGTDTQYF. The genes are TRBV19 and TRBJ2-3; 8 nucleotides align to TRBD2. With V trimmed by 1 base and J by 1 base, 1 base remained unmatched. CDR1 LNHDA and CDR2 SQIVND come from the germline V gene (reference sequence). This CDR3 region has 15 residues.

The rearrangement uses TRBV2 and TRBJ1-5; D ambiguous. Between the trimmed V and J ends, which lost 7 bases and 1 base, there was a span of 14 bases. The CDR3 spans 15 residues. Germline CDR1 reads SNHLY; CDR2 reads FYNNEI. In nucleotides, the CDR3 is TGTGCCAGCACCACCCACCCGAGGAGCAATCAGCCCCAGCATTTT. Protein product: CASTTHPRSNQPQHF.

The chain has TRBV10-3 and TRBJ1-5, with a weak D call TRBD1 (6 bases). V was pared by 3 bases and J by 7 bases, with 13 bases between. The CDR3 has 14 amino acids. From germline, CDR1 is ENHRY and CDR2 SYGVKD. CDR3 coding DNA: TGTGCCATCAGTGAAGGGGACACGGGACAGCCCCAGCATTTT. Protein: CAISEGDTGQPQHF.

The chain couples TRBV12-5 to TRBJ1-4, with 10 nucleotides matching TRBD1. The ends lost 5 bases at V and 6 bases at J; junction bases unmatched: 6. CDR3 size: 15 residues. Germline values: CDR1 LGHNT, CDR2 FRNRAP. The CDR3: CASGNPGTGDEKLFF. The CDR3 coding sequence is TGTGCTAGTGGTAACCCCGGGACAGGGGATGAAAAACTGTTTTTT.

The chain combines TRBV25-1 with TRBJ2-7; D gene unclear. The CDR3 contains 13 residues. Germline values: CDR1 MGHDK, CDR2 SYGVNS. V gave up 8 bases and J gave up 0 bases, with 11 bases separating them. The CDR3 region is CASAERSSYEQYF. The CDR3 DNA is TGTGCCAGCGCCGAGAGGAGCTCCTACGAGCAGTACTTC.

This rearrangement joins TRBV18 to TRBJ2-5; the match to TRBD2 covers 14 bases. The V gene's germline CDR1 is KGHSH and CDR2 LQKENI. This CDR3 region has 15 residues. V trimming: 3 bases; J trimming: 4 bases; junction bases outside the gene matches: 1. The CDR3 spells CASSPTSGRGETQYF. Here the CDR3 DNA reads TGTGCCAGCTCACCGACTAGCGGGAGGGGAGAGACCCAGTACTTC.

The V gene is TRBV5-1, the J gene TRBJ2-6; D perhaps matches TRBD1 (6 bases). The germline CDR1 and CDR2 sequences are SGHRS and YFSETQ. This CDR3 has 16 amino acids. Trimming left V 4 bases short and J 0 bases short, with 11 bases between. DNA of the CDR3: TGCGCCAGCAGCCCGGGACATCTCTCTGGGGCCAACGTCCTGACTTTC. Translating it yields CASSPGHLSGANVLTF.

The V call is TRBV5-1, the J call TRBJ1-2, with D perhaps TRBD1 (5 bases). Trimming took off 4 bases at V and 0 bases at J, with 10 bases between the two ends. The CDR3 is 14 amino acids. From germline, CDR1 is SGHRS and CDR2 YFSETQ. The CDR3 reads CASSPGGANYGYTF. CDR3 DNA sequence: TGCGCCAGCAGCCCCGGGGGGGCTAACTATGGCTACACCTTC.

This clone was recorded only once. The chain couples TRBV12-3 or TRBV12-4 to TRBJ2-1, with D uncertain. Trimming cost V 5 bases and J 7 bases, with 9 bases left between them. This CDR3 comprises 12 residues. Here the CDR3 reads CASSPALNEQFF. CDR3 coding DNA: TGTGCCAGCAGTCCTGCTCTAAATGAGCAGTTCTTC.

This clone has just one count. The chain employs TRBV5-1 and TRBJ1-1; D gene uncertain. V lost 4 bases, J lost 1 base, and 11 bases lay in between. Germline V gene sequence: CDR1 SGHRS, CDR2 YFSETQ. The CDR3 runs to 14 residues. DNA for the CDR3: TGCGCCAGCAGCCCCAGCCGGGGGAACACTGAAGCTTTCTTT. Encoded protein: CASSPSRGNTEAFF.

The rearrangement links TRBV12-5 to TRBJ1-1; the match to TRBD1 covers 9 bases. V was clipped by 0 bases and J by 2 bases; unmatched bases: 13. This CDR3 spans 19 amino acids. CDR1 is LGHNT and CDR2 is FRNRAP in the germline V gene. The CDR3 is CASGLVMPTGGVGNTEAFF. CDR3 DNA: TGTGCTAGTGGTTTGGTTATGCCGACAGGGGGTGTGGGTAACACTGAAGCTTTCTTT.

The genes are TRBV11-3 and TRBJ2-1, with TRBD1 matching 11 bases. The germline CDR1 and CDR2 sequences are SGHNT and YENEEA. V lost 1 base to trimming and J lost 6 bases; unmatched junction nucleotides: 5. The CDR3 contains 16 residues. This CDR3 reads CASSLAPDRGLNEQFF. The CDR3 nucleotides read TGTGCCAGCAGCTTAGCCCCGGACAGGGGGCTCAATGAGCAGTTCTTC.

This clone was seen a single time. The chain carries TRBV5-5 and TRBJ1-4; D is unresolved. The CDR3 totals 14 residues. Trimming removed 2 bases from V and 3 bases from J, with 8 bases in between. In germline, CDR1 is SGHKS, CDR2 YYEKEE (reference sequence). The CDR3 loop is CASSFGISNEKLFF. The CDR3 DNA is TGTGCCAGCAGCTTCGGGATCTCTAATGAAAAACTGTTTTTT.

The rearrangement uses TRBV19 and TRBJ1-5, with a possible D match to TRBD1 (5 bases). This CDR3 is 12 amino acids long. V lost 7 bases to trimming and J lost 6 bases, with 10 bases between them. Germline-derived CDR1 and CDR2 are LNHDA and SQIVND (reference sequence). The CDR3 nucleotides read TGTGCCAGTAACCTTAGGGGTCAGCCCCAGCATTTT. Its translation: CASNLRGQPQHF. Based on the CDR3 plus reference TRBV19 and TRBJ1-5, the full variable domain is DGGITQSPKYLFRKEGQNVTLSCEQNLNHDAMYWYRQDPGQGLRLIYYSQIVNDFQKGDIAEGYSVSREKKESFPLTVTSAQKNPTAFYLCASNLRGQPQHFGDGTRLSIL.

This clone has just one count. The rearrangement joins TRBV7-8 to TRBJ2-1, with a weak D call TRBD2 (6 bases). Germline-derived CDR1 and CDR2 are SGHVS and FQNEAQ. The germline V and J ends were trimmed by 0 bases and 6 bases, with 9 bases remaining between them. The CDR3 has 14 amino acids. The CDR3 region is CASSLARLVNEQFF. The CDR3 DNA follows: TGTGCCAGCAGCTTAGCTCGACTAGTCAATGAGCAGTTCTTC.

V gene TRBV6-5 combines with J gene TRBJ2-5; D perhaps matches TRBD1 (6 bases). The V end was cut by 0 bases, the J end by 7 bases, with 12 bases between. Germline CDR1 and CDR2: MNHEY and SVGAGI. The CDR3 is 14 residues long. Here the CDR3 DNA reads TGTGCCAGCAGTTACTCTACAGGGATAGGGACCCAGTACTTC. Protein: CASSYSTGIGTQYF.

This clone came up once. The chain is built from TRBV3-1 (or the pseudogene TRBV3-2) and TRBJ2-5; 11 bases fit TRBD2. Germline CDR1 LGHDT, CDR2 YNNKEL (reference sequence). Trimming at V came to 4 bases and at J to 5 bases, leaving 6 bases not matched to a gene. CDR3 size: 15 residues. The CDR3 DNA reads TGTGCCAGCAGCCCAATAGCGGGAGGGCTTGAGACCCAGTACTTC. It specifies CASSPIAGGLETQYF.

The V gene is TRBV28, the J gene TRBJ1-5; no reliable D call. CDR3 length: 15 amino acids. CDR1 and CDR2 (germline): MDHEN, SYDVKM. V lost 8 bases and J lost 3, with 17 bases in between. This chain's CDR3 is CASRTKFGPNQPQHF. CDR3 coding DNA: TGTGCCAGCCGAACTAAGTTTGGTCCCAATCAGCCCCAGCATTTT.